This paragraph covers one T cell receptor beta chain sequence. It lacks a known antigen. Within one base of it there is no much larger clone, and no base qualities were kept. The source of the sample is a study of shared clonotypes between healthy human individuals (dated by TCRdb to 2019 to 2021). For the study in its entirety: The cohort included a few men and a couple of women between 18 and 49 years of age. Leukapheresis yielded between about 0.85 and 9.5 billion PBMCs per donor. Blood TCR repertoires of about five healthy adults were deeply sequenced to estimate repertoire size and the extent of clonotype sharing between individuals. Per donor, three plates each were used for CD4 naive and CD4 memory, two for CD8 naive, and one for CD8 memory. To increase sequencing depth and limit assay-specific biases, TCR repertoire library preparation and sequencing were carried out by different laboratories using diverse techniques. The research as a whole found: Roughly 5.2% of naive CD4, 3% to 4% of naive CD8, 2.3% of memory CD4, and more than 0.35% of memory CD8 clonotypes were shared across a few donors. Clonotypes shared by all four sorted-subset donors showed higher generation probabilities than non-shared clonotypes. Estimated clonotype richness was generally larger for naive than for memory subsets. Rarefaction of sorted-subset datasets indicated incomplete sequencing despite the large sequencing depth. Sampling was restricted to blood, and TCR repertoires in tissue are likely to differ from TCR repertoires in blood. Pairwise subsampling indicated that sequencing depth was expected to affect the degree of clonotype sharing among donors. The genetic and exposure-history diversity represented was limited by the small number of donors.

Donors were healthy HIV-negative adults with no recently reported acute infections or vaccinations. Only Caucasian adults living in Nashville, Tennessee, USA were represented among the donors. Magnetic negative selection was used to enrich CD4+ T cells, after which naive cells were positively selected on CD45RA and the negative fraction became the memory subset. Blood was obtained by leukapheresis, after which PBMCs were separated by Ficoll-Histopaque density gradient centrifugation and cryopreserved in liquid nitrogen vapor phase. Analytical flow cytometry was used to check the purity and quantity of each magnetically sorted T cell population. Each sorted fraction had its genomic DNA isolated and then quantified by UV absorbance on a Nanodrop 2000c. Using the deep immunoSEQ assay, TCR CDR3 regions were amplified from genomic DNA by multiplex PCR. Genomic DNA extracted from each cell subset was distributed evenly over all wells of several immunoSEQ 96-well plates, and each plate served as one replicate. For sorted subsets, roughly 200 ng genomic DNA, equal to 25,000 to 35,000 T cell genomes, was loaded into each replicate PCR. Purified libraries were quantified with a Qubit 3.0 fluorometer, sized on a Bioanalyzer 2100, and re-quantified with the KAPA Library Quantification kit. Every immunoSEQ 96-well plate was sequenced on a dedicated single-read 150-cycle Illumina NextSeq 550 flow cell. The study's own analysis went as follows. Because the immunoSEQ output held only junctional sequences and lacked quality scores, the filtering could not match the filtering applied to full-length reads. To assign V/J genes and CDR3, sequences were annotated using PyIR, a Python wrapper for IgBLAST v1.9, with IMGT germline references. Reads with weak V/J assignments (E-value above 1e-6), missing CDR3, stop codons, out-of-frame junctions, or ambiguous translated residues were removed. V3J clonotypes were defined as sequences sharing an identical inferred V gene, J gene, and CDR3 amino acid sequence. The percentage overlap between two repertoires was calculated by dividing the number of shared unique clonotypes by the size of the smaller repertoire. RTK rarefaction, the Chao1 estimator, and Recon v2.1 estimates of unobserved clonotypes were used to assess repertoire richness. For all TCRbeta clonotypes obtained by the gDNA method from a few donors, generation probabilities were computed with OLGA. Entries here come from immuneACCESS through TCRdb and include only in-frame sequences with V and J called. Some clones fail to appear in such tables; in the studies checked, an unresolved V gene covers under half of the shortfall, and the cause of the remainder is unknown. V, J and clone size were drawn from that table, and D and trimming were deduced from the DNA. In this sample the table shows approximately 980,000 clones, more than 75% of which occur a single time. About 1.5% of the sample comes from the top ten.

Reading from cysteine to phenylalanine, the CDR3 counts 18 amino acids. The only DNA kept is the CDR3, 54 bases in frame from the first base. Based on the germline V gene, the CDR1 and CDR2 sequences are SGHVS and FQNEAQ. Between the V and J ends, shortened by 6 bases and 0 bases respectively, the junction contains 18 bases. The sequence was obtained from a man younger than 35 in good health. Input material: memory CD4+ T cells sorted from blood. This specimen's cell subset or site label, per the study, means: CD45RA-negative fraction. The rearranged chain carries TRBV7-8 and TRBJ2-6, with the D gene not clear enough to name. This receptor carries the CDR3 CASSGLELTTSGANVLTF. DNA sequence: TGTGCCAGCAGTGGGCTGGAGCTTACCACCTCTGGGGCCAACGTCCTGACTTTC. Outside the CDR3, residues come from the reference TRBV7-8 and TRBJ2-6 proteins, so the full variable domain is: GAGVSQSPRYKVAKRGQDVALRCDPISGHVSLFWYQQALGQGPEFLTYFQNEAQLDKSGLPSDRFFAERPEGSVSTLKIQRTQQEDSAVYLCASSGLELTTSGANVLTFGAGSRLTVL.